One sample yielded the 11 T cell receptor beta chains listed below, sequenced in a study of shared clonotypes between healthy human individuals. Naivety among CD8 cells was defined by CD45RO negativity and positive CCR7 selection, thereby excluding terminally differentiated effector memory CD45RA+ cells. Using immunoSEQ multiplex PCR, the repertoire was profiled, and TCRdb retains in-frame clones only, with some absent. The data show fewer than 700,000 clones, 85% to 95% seen once. The sample consisted of naive CD8+ T cells sorted from blood. These receptors all come from a woman aged 25-40 years in good health.

The chain uses TRBV9 and TRBJ1-5; D gene uncertain. Trimming shortened V by 0 bases and J by 7 bases, and 11 bases separated the two germline ends. CDR1 and CDR2 from the germline V gene are SGDLS and YYNGEE. This CDR3 is built from 14 residues. CDR3 sequence (DNA): TGTGCCAGCAGCGTAGGGTCCTTCGGCCAGCCCCAGCATTTT. The encoded protein is CASSVGSFGQPQHF. Together with reference TRBV9 and TRBJ1-5, the CDR3 gives the full variable domain: DSGVTQTPKHLITATGQRVTLRCSPRSGDLSVYWYQQSLDQGLQFLIQYYNGEERAKGNILERFSAQQFPDLHSELNLSSLELGDSALYFCASSVGSFGQPQHFGDGTRLSIL.

This sequence joins TRBV29-1 and TRBJ2-1; maybe TRBD2 (5 bases). The CDR3 length is 14 residues. Germline V gives CDR1 SQVTM, CDR2 ANQGSEA. The V end lost 6 bases, the J end lost 4 bases, and 16 bases lay between the germline ends. Here the CDR3 DNA reads TGCAGCGTGACCGGGATAAAGGTTTACAATGAGCAGTTCTTC. It specifies CSVTGIKVYNEQFF.

This chain joins TRBV2 and TRBJ2-7, with D maybe TRBD1 (5 bases). This CDR3 has 15 amino acids. Trimming removed 3 bases from V and 4 bases from J, with 16 bases in between. Germline V CDR1 and CDR2: SNHLY, FYNNEI. DNA for the CDR3: TGTGCCAGCAGTGATACGTCAGGGAACCCTTACGAGCAGTACTTC. Translating it yields CASSDTSGNPYEQYF. Filled out from reference TRBV2 and TRBJ2-7, the complete variable domain reads EPEVTQTPSHQVTQMGQEVILRCVPISNHLYFYWYRQILGQKVEFLVSFYNNEISEKSEIFDDQFSVERPDGSNFTLKIRSTKLEDSAMYFCASSDTSGNPYEQYFGPGTRLTVT.

V is TRBV5-1 and J is TRBJ2-3, with D tentatively TRBD2 (5 bases). The germline V gene encodes CDR1 SGHRS and CDR2 YFSETQ. The CDR3 is 18 amino acids. Trimming took off 1 base at V and 1 base at J, with 19 bases between the two ends. CDR3 region: CASSLTPTRAEGTDTQYF. CDR3 DNA: TGCGCCAGCAGCTTGACCCCCACTAGAGCGGAGGGCACAGATACGCAGTATTTT.

V usage is TRBV5-4 and J usage is TRBJ1-2; 7 bases line up with TRBD1. CDR3 length equals 13 residues. J was trimmed by 4 bases and V by 3 bases; bases with no gene match: 3. Germline lookup yields CDR1 SGHNT and CDR2 YYREEE (reference sequence). The CDR3 nucleotides are TGTGCCAGCAGCTCAGACAGGGTCTATGGCTACACCTTC. This gives the protein CASSSDRVYGYTF. Combining the CDR3 with reference TRBV5-4 and TRBJ1-2 gives the whole variable domain ETGVTQSPTHLIKTRGQQVTLRCSSQSGHNTVSWYQQALGQGPQFIFQYYREEENGRGNFPPRFSGLQFPNYSSELNVNALELDDSALYLCASSSDRVYGYTFGSGTRLTVV.

As concerns this clone: At one boundary the junction diverges from the germline segment, which might be a read error. The V call is TRBV28, the J call TRBJ2-7; TRBD2 matches at 7 bases. Per the germline V gene, CDR1 is MDHEN and CDR2 is SYDVKM. The CDR3 length is 11 residues. CDR3 residues: CASSESGAWDF. The CDR3 nucleotides are TGTGCCAGCAGCGAGAGCGGGGCCTGGGACTTC.

The chain carries TRBV6-5 and TRBJ2-1; 7 positions agree with TRBD1. Germline V gene lookup returns CDR1 MNHEY and CDR2 SVGAGI. V lost 10 bases and J lost 6; bases outside the gene matches: 12. The CDR3 is made up of 14 amino acids. In DNA, the CDR3 is TGTGCCACCGGACCGGGACAGACAGTCAATGAGCAGTTCTTC. Its protein product is CATGPGQTVNEQFF.

The chain uses TRBV18 and TRBJ2-7; D perhaps matches TRBD2 (7 bases). Per germline, CDR1 KGHSH and CDR2 LQKENI. The CDR3 extends over 14 amino acids. Trimming removed 2 bases from V and 5 bases from J, with 13 bases in between. The CDR3 nucleotides read TGTGCCAGCTCACCAGGGGGGGGCCCAGACGAGCAGTACTTC. The encoded protein is CASSPGGGPDEQYF.

This chain connects TRBV9 to TRBJ2-1; no reliable D call. Trimming left V 3 bases short and J 5 bases short, with 3 bases between. Per the germline V gene, CDR1 is SGDLS and CDR2 is YYNGEE. The length of the CDR3 is 11 residues. CDR3 sequence reads: CASSENNEQFF. The DNA of the CDR3 is TGTGCCAGCAGCGAGAACAATGAGCAGTTCTTC.

The chain joins TRBV6-1 to TRBJ2-3; 9 nucleotides match TRBD2. V dropped 2 bases and J dropped 3; count of bases not matched to a gene: 9. Germline CDR1 MNHNS, CDR2 SASEGT. The CDR3 loop spans 17 amino acids. The CDR3 region has the DNA TGTGCCAGCAGTGAATTGGCGGGAGGGAGTACAACAGATACGCAGTATTTT. Amino acids: CASSELAGGSTTDTQYF.

The rearrangement joins TRBV11-2 to TRBJ2-3; TRBD2 matches at 11 bases. Trimming removed 4 bases from V and 0 bases from J; junction bases left unmatched: 6. The CDR3 covers 17 residues. Looked up from germline, CDR1 is SGHAT and CDR2 is FQNNGV. The CDR3 reads CASSSWTSGPSTDTQYF. The CDR3 DNA is TGTGCCAGCAGCTCCTGGACTAGCGGGCCTAGCACAGATACGCAGTATTTT. The full variable domain, with the rest looked up from reference TRBV11-2 and TRBJ2-3, is EAGVAQSPRYKIIEKRQSVAFWCNPISGHATLYWYQQILGQGPKLLIQFQNNGVVDDSQLPKDRFSAERLKGVDSTLKIQPAKLEDSAVYLCASSSWTSGPSTDTQYFGPGTRLTVL.